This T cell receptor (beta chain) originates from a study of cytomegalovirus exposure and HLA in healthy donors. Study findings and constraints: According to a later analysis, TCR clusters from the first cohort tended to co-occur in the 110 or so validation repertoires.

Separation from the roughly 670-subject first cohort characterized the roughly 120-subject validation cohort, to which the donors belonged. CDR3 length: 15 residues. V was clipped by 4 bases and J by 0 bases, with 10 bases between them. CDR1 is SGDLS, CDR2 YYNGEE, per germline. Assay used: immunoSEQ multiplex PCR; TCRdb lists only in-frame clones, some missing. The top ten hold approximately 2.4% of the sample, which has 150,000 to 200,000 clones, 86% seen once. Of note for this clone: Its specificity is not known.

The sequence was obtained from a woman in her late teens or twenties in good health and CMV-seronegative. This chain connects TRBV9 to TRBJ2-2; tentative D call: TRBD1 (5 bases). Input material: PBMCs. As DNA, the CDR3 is TGTGCCAGCAGCCCACGACAGACGAACACCGGGGAGCTGTTTTTT. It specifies CASSPRQTNTGELFF. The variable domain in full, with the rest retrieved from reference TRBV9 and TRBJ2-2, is DSGVTQTPKHLITATGQRVTLRCSPRSGDLSVYWYQQSLDQGLQFLIQYYNGEERAKGNILERFSAQQFPDLHSELNLSSLELGDSALYFCASSPRQTNTGELFFGEGSRLTVL.